The 28 T cell receptor beta chains below come from one sample, sequenced in a study of OX40 agonist ivuxolimab in advanced cancers. Sequenced by immunoSEQ multiplex PCR; TCRdb stores in-frame clones only, minus some. Among tens of thousands of clones listed, around nine tenths were seen once. Here the sequenced sample was CD4+ or CD8+ T cells sorted from blood, taken in a trial of the OX40 agonist ivuxolimab. All receptors derive from an adult with an advanced solid tumor such as melanoma, head and neck, liver or kidney cancer.

Written as DNA, the CDR3 is TGTGCCTGGACCCGGAGTATGCTGTACAATGAGCAGTTCTTC. It translates to CAWTRSMLYNEQFF. The rearrangement joins TRBV30 to TRBJ2-1; D call uncertain. There are 14 residues in the CDR3. V shed 4 bases and J shed 4 bases, with 14 bases lying between them. Germline CDR1 is GTSNPN and CDR2 is SVGIG (reference sequence).

This clone showed up just once. This chain connects TRBV5-1 to TRBJ1-1; D unresolved. Germline loops: CDR1 SGHRS, CDR2 YFSETQ. The CDR3 extends over 13 amino acids. Trimming shortened V by 2 bases and J by 1 base, and 6 bases separated the two germline ends. CDR3 sequence: CASSLPRNTEAFF. The CDR3 DNA reads as TGCGCCAGCAGCTTACCTAGGAACACTGAAGCTTTCTTT.

The chain employs TRBV11-2 and TRBJ1-1; 8 bases agree with TRBD1. The V gene end was trimmed by 3 bases and the J gene end by 8 bases; junction bases not matched to a gene: 5. CDR3 length: 13 amino acids. CDR1 SGHAT and CDR2 FQNNGV come from the germline V gene. This chain's CDR3 is CASSFARDREAFF. The CDR3 bases are TGTGCCAGCAGCTTCGCTCGGGACAGGGAAGCTTTCTTT.

This chain connects TRBV4-3 to TRBJ1-2; D may be TRBD1 (5 bases). The germline V gene encodes CDR1 LGHNA and CDR2 YSLEER. The CDR3 has 15 residues. Trimming took 1 base from V and 0 from J, leaving 9 bases between them. The CDR3, as DNA: TGCGCCAGCAGCCAAGGGGGCAGAACTAACTATGGCTACACCTTC. This encodes CASSQGGRTNYGYTF.

The chain uses TRBV6-6 and TRBJ2-2; 7 bases match TRBD2. V was pared by 6 bases and J by 4 bases, with 5 bases of the junction left unmatched. Germline loops: CDR1 MNHNY, CDR2 SVGAGI (reference sequence). CDR3 length equals 14 residues. The CDR3 region is CASRAREGTGELFF. In DNA, the CDR3 is TGTGCCAGCAGGGCCAGGGAGGGCACCGGGGAGCTGTTTTTT.

J is TRBJ1-2 and V is TRBV7-2; D gene unclear. The germline gives CDR1 SGHTA, CDR2 FQGNSA. V was pared by 5 bases and J by 4 bases, with 8 bases between. The CDR3 runs 12 residues. The chain's CDR3 is CASSIQGYGYTF. CDR3 sequence (DNA): TGTGCCAGCAGCATTCAAGGCTATGGCTACACCTTC.

V usage is TRBV11-1 and J usage is TRBJ2-7; 7 bases fit TRBD2. The germline V gene encodes CDR1 SGHAT and CDR2 FQDESV (reference sequence). The V and J ends lost 8 bases and 5 bases, in that order; junction bases with no gene match: 12. This CDR3 region has 14 residues. The DNA of the CDR3 is TGTGCCAGCTCGGGCGGGAGTTCCTTCCACGAGCAGTACTTC. As protein: CASSGGSSFHEQYF.

The J gene is TRBJ2-7, the V gene TRBV9, with 13 bases that match TRBD2. CDR3 length equals 16 residues. Germline CDR1 SGDLS, CDR2 YYNGEE. The ends lost 0 bases at V and 3 bases at J; junction bases unmatched: 3. The CDR3 spells CASSVGGLAGVYEQYF. The CDR3 region has the DNA TGTGCCAGCAGCGTAGGAGGACTAGCGGGAGTCTACGAGCAGTACTTC.

The V call is TRBV7-3, the J call TRBJ2-7; no reliable D call. The ends were cut back, 5 bases at V and 3 bases at J, with 11 bases in the middle. This CDR3 has 13 residues. Germline V gives CDR1 SGHTA, CDR2 FQGTGA. The CDR3 here is CASSPMGGYEQYF. Here the CDR3 DNA reads TGTGCCAGCAGCCCCATGGGTGGCTACGAGCAGTACTTC.

This chain joins TRBV9 and TRBJ1-4; D may be TRBD1 (5 bases). From germline, CDR1 is SGDLS and CDR2 YYNGEE. The length of the CDR3 is 13 residues. V was shortened by 4 bases and J by 10 bases, with 14 bases between the two germline ends. The CDR3 loop reads CASSSIGGGKLFF. The CDR3 DNA reads TGTGCCAGCAGCTCTATTGGTGGGGGAAAACTGTTTTTT. The variable domain in full, completed from reference TRBV9 and TRBJ1-4, reads DSGVTQTPKHLITATGQRVTLRCSPRSGDLSVYWYQQSLDQGLQFLIQYYNGEERAKGNILERFSAQQFPDLHSELNLSSLELGDSALYFCASSSIGGGKLFFGSGTQLSVL.

The genes are TRBV30 and TRBJ2-3, with 7 bases lining up with TRBD1. V dropped 5 bases and J dropped 0; count of bases not matched to a gene: 5. Germline V gives CDR1 GTSNPN, CDR2 SVGIG (reference sequence). CDR3 length: 14 amino acids. CDR3 sequence reads: CAWQRQGSTDTQYF. As DNA, the CDR3 is TGTGCCTGGCAAAGACAGGGAAGCACAGATACGCAGTATTTT.

The chain couples TRBV19 to TRBJ2-3; D possibly corresponds to TRBD2 (6 bases). The V end lost 2 bases, the J end lost 1 base, and 13 bases lay between the germline ends. Per the germline V gene, CDR1 is LNHDA and CDR2 is SQIVND (reference sequence). The CDR3 is made up of 16 amino acids. The CDR3 reads CASSIWRGLRTDTQYF. The DNA of the CDR3 is TGTGCCAGTAGTATATGGCGGGGACTTCGCACAGATACGCAGTATTTT.

The chain combines TRBV28 with TRBJ2-3, with D uncertain. The CDR3 runs 13 residues. Germline loops: CDR1 MDHEN, CDR2 SYDVKM. Trimming took off 7 bases at V and 2 bases at J, with 10 bases between the two ends. CDR3 sequence: CASNVGNTDTQYF. CDR3 DNA sequence: TGTGCCAGCAATGTGGGGAACACAGATACGCAGTATTTT.

The chain is built from TRBV7-9 and TRBJ2-6; TRBD2 agrees at 8 bases. The CDR3 covers 18 residues. Trimming took 5 bases from V and 0 from J; bases not matched to a gene: 9. CDR1 is SEHNR, CDR2 FQNEAQ, per germline (reference sequence). DNA of the CDR3: TGTGCCAGCAGCCCCTTAGCGGGGCCCTCCTCTGGGGCCAACGTCCTGACTTTC. It encodes CASSPLAGPSSGANVLTF.

The V gene is TRBV4-2, the J gene TRBJ2-3, with 12 bases fitting TRBD2. The CDR3 covers 19 residues. Looked up from germline, CDR1 is LGHNA and CDR2 is YNFKEQ. With 3 bases clipped from V and 3 bases from J, the junction kept 13 bases outside the gene matches. The CDR3 region has the DNA TGTGCCAGCAGCCAGGGGCTAGCGGGAGGGCCGTCTTGGACAGATACGCAGTATTTT. This sequence encodes CASSQGLAGGPSWTDTQYF.

The J gene is TRBJ1-2, the V gene TRBV11-3, with 9 bases fitting TRBD1. CDR3 length: 15 amino acids. Unmatched junction bases numbered 9, after V lost 3 bases and J lost 7 bases. Germline CDR1 is SGHNT and CDR2 is YENEEA. The DNA of the CDR3 is TGTGCCAGCAGCTTGGGGTTACAGGGGGCGAGTGGCTACACCTTC. Encoded protein: CASSLGLQGASGYTF. Supplemented by reference TRBV11-3 and TRBJ1-2, the full variable domain reads EAGVVQSPRYKIIEKKQPVAFWCNPISGHNTLYWYLQNLGQGPELLIRYENEEAVDDSQLPKDRFSAERLKGVDSTLKIQPAELGDSAVYLCASSLGLQGASGYTFGSGTRLTVV.

This clone was seen a handful of times. This sequence joins TRBV13 and TRBJ2-1; D remains unclear. Trimming removed 1 base from V and 0 bases from J, with 10 bases in between. Germline V gives CDR1 PRHDT, CDR2 FYEKMQ (reference sequence). The CDR3 has 16 residues. The CDR3 DNA is TGTGCCAGCAGCTTAGCGTCGATTAGCTCCTACAATGAGCAGTTCTTC. Protein sequence: CASSLASISSYNEQFF.

V usage is TRBV28 and J usage is TRBJ2-7; 10 positions agree with TRBD1. The CDR3 runs 14 residues. Germline V gives CDR1 MDHEN, CDR2 SYDVKM. V shed 5 bases and J 6 bases; nucleotides not matched to a gene: 7. CDR3 sequence reads: CASSPPGQGFEQYF. The CDR3 DNA is TGTGCCAGCAGTCCTCCGGGACAGGGGTTCGAGCAGTACTTC. Drawing the rest from reference TRBV28 and TRBJ2-7, the complete variable domain is DVKVTQSSRYLVKRTGEKVFLECVQDMDHENMFWYRQDPGLGLRLIYFSYDVKMKEKGDIPEGYSVSREKKERFSLILESASTNQTSMYLCASSPPGQGFEQYFGPGTRLTVT.

The chain employs TRBV6-8 and TRBJ1-2; tentatively, D is TRBD1 (6 bases). Germline CDR1 is MNHGY and CDR2 is SAAAGT. V was clipped by 6 bases and J by 5 bases, with 13 bases between them. This CDR3 is built from 13 residues. This CDR3 is CASSETGTYGYTF. The CDR3 DNA reads TGTGCCAGCAGCGAGACGGGGACATATGGCTACACCTTC.

The chain carries TRBV7-2 and TRBJ2-7; the D gene is possibly TRBD1 (6 bases). Germline V gene sequence: CDR1 SGHTA, CDR2 FQGNSA. V was cut by 1 base and J by 3 bases, with 10 bases left in between. The CDR3 is 14 amino acids. CDR3 in amino acids: CASSLGQAGYEQYF. CDR3 DNA sequence: TGTGCCAGCAGCTTAGGACAGGCCGGCTACGAGCAGTACTTC.

The chain combines TRBV5-1 with TRBJ1-1; D unresolved. V was cut by 0 bases and J by 5 bases, with 14 bases left in between. This CDR3 region has 15 residues. Germline V gene lookup returns CDR1 SGHRS and CDR2 YFSETQ. The CDR3 region has the DNA TGCGCCAGCAGCTTGGGGTTTGGAGGGCGGACTGAAGCTTTCTTT. Translation: CASSLGFGGRTEAFF.

This rearrangement joins TRBV6-6 to TRBJ2-1; D gene uncertain. The germline CDR1 and CDR2 sequences are MNHNY and SVGAGI (reference sequence). V dropped 7 bases and J dropped 9 bases, with 10 bases sitting between them. The CDR3 is 11 amino acids. In DNA form, the CDR3 reads TGTGCCAGCATGAATGGCGGTGAGCAGTTCTTC. Amino acid sequence: CASMNGGEQFF.

V and J are TRBV7-2 and TRBJ2-3; tentative D call: TRBD2 (5 bases). V was clipped by 5 bases and J by 1 base, with 16 bases between them. The CDR3 contains 16 residues. The V gene's germline CDR1 is SGHTA and CDR2 FQGNSA. The chain's CDR3 is CASSPGSGLGTDTQYF. Written as DNA, the CDR3 is TGTGCCAGCAGCCCCGGAAGCGGTCTTGGCACAGATACGCAGTATTTT.

The chain combines TRBV7-9 with TRBJ1-5; no reliable D call. There are 13 residues in the CDR3. V was cut by 3 bases and J by 4 bases, with 7 bases left in between. Germline V CDR1 and CDR2: SEHNR, FQNEAQ (reference sequence). As DNA, the CDR3 is TGTGCCAGCAGCTTCGTTCCGAATCAGCCCCAGCATTTT. This sequence encodes CASSFVPNQPQHF.

The chain recombines TRBV11-3 with TRBJ1-4, with 12 nucleotides matching TRBD1. Unmatched junction bases numbered 4, after V lost 5 bases and J lost 3 bases. Looked up from germline, CDR1 is SGHNT and CDR2 is YENEEA. The CDR3 covers 16 residues. The DNA of the CDR3 is TGTGCCAGCAGCCGGGACAGGGGGCAAGCTAATGAAAAACTGTTTTTT. Its translation is CASSRDRGQANEKLFF.

J is TRBJ2-1 and V is TRBV5-1; 7 bases are a match to TRBD1. The CDR3 is 16 residues long. Germline assignment: CDR1 SGHRS and CDR2 YFSETQ. V lost 2 bases and J lost 4; bases outside the gene matches: 9. CDR3 protein: CASSFGTAERYNEQFF. Here the CDR3 DNA reads TGCGCCAGCAGCTTCGGGACAGCGGAGCGGTACAATGAGCAGTTCTTC.

This rearrangement joins TRBV28 to TRBJ2-5; 7 bases map to TRBD2. The CDR3 consists of 15 residues. Losses at the gene ends were 2 bases for V and 5 bases for J; bases not matched to a gene: 8. Germline V gene data show CDR1 as MDHEN and CDR2 as SYDVKM. The CDR3 protein is CASSLVGGPRETQYF. CDR3 in DNA: TGTGCCAGCAGTTTAGTGGGAGGGCCTCGGGAGACCCAGTACTTC.

The chain recombines TRBV5-3 with TRBJ2-3, with TRBD2 matching over 13 bases. TRBV5-3 qualifies as an ORF whose function is uncertain. V trimming: 4 bases; J trimming: 2 bases; junction bases outside the gene matches: 4. The length of the CDR3 is 16 residues. The CDR3 sequence: CARSPGLAGDTDTQYF. For the CDR3, the DNA is TGTGCCAGAAGCCCCGGACTAGCGGGAGACACAGATACGCAGTATTTT.